This T cell receptor (beta chain) was sequenced during a study of identical twins. V was shortened by 1 base and J by 0 bases, with 14 bases between the two germline ends. This CDR3 spans 18 amino acids. CDR1 SGHRS and CDR2 YFSETQ come from the germline V gene. The authors used template switching to add a universal primer site and gave cDNA unique molecular identifiers. MiXCR was run by TCRdb on the 5' RACE reads, yielding one entry per CDR3 protein. Of about 550,000 distinct CDR3 sequences in the sample, approximately 20% are singletons; the top ten hold 0.4% to 0.6%. This clonotype turned up a few times. Healthy Caucasians, and only they, were the donors. This sample also belongs to another study, concerning yellow fever vaccine responses in identical twins.

The TCR comes from a woman younger than 35 in good health. V usage is TRBV5-1 and J usage is TRBJ2-6, with D maybe TRBD2 (6 bases). The sequencing sample was made of CD4+ T cells sorted from blood. The CDR3 reads CASSLWGPGLSGANVLTF. CDR3 bases: TGCGCCAGCAGCTTGTGGGGACCGGGACTCTCTGGGGCCAACGTCCTGACTTTC.